Included here is one T cell receptor beta chain sequence, with context. These data belong to a study of blood T cell repertoires in COVID-19. Background on the study: COVID-19 samples, acute and convalescent, were from the United States, Italy and Spain. The analysed material was cDNA or gDNA that came from T cells, B-cell-depleted T cells, or PBMCs.

A Seattle source enrolled patients during active infection and followed them longitudinally. Authors' methods: Amplification of reference gene primers was used by the study to estimate nucleated cell counts. Sequencing was performed with immunoSEQ multiplex PCR; in TCRdb, only in-frame clones are kept and a portion is missing. V and J calls and clone size are copied from that table; D and trimming were computed from the DNA. The repertoire has about 270,000 clones, around 90% of them found once; the top ten carry under 3%. This CDR3 contains 11 residues. Per germline, CDR1 MNHEY and CDR2 SMNVEV (reference sequence). With 6 bases clipped from V and 13 bases from J, the junction kept 4 bases outside the gene matches.

V and J are TRBV27 and TRBJ2-2, with TRBD2 identical over 8 bases. The sequencing sample was made of peripheral blood. This clonotype originated in a person aged 18-29 years with COVID-19, enrolled during active disease. The CDR3 sequence: CASSSGGWLFF. The DNA of the CDR3 is TGTGCCAGCAGCTCGGGAGGGTGGCTGTTTTTT.